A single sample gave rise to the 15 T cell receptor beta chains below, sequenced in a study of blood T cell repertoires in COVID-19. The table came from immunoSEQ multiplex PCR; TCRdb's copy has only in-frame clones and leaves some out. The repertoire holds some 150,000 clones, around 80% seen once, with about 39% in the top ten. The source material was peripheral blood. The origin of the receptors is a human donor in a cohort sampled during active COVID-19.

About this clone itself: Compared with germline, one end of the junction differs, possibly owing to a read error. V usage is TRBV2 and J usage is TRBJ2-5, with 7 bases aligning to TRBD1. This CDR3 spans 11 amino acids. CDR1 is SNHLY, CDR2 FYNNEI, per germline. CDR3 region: CASRGQAPLDF. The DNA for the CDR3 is TGTGCCAGCAGAGGACAGGCTCCTCTGGACTTC.

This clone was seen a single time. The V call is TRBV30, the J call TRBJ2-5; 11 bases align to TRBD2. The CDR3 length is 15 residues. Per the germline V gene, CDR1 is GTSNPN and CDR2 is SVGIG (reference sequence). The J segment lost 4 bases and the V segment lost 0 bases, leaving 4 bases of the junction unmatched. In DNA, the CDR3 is TGTGCCTGGAGTGTCCTGGGACTAGCGGTAGAGACCCAGTACTTC. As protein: CAWSVLGLAVETQYF.

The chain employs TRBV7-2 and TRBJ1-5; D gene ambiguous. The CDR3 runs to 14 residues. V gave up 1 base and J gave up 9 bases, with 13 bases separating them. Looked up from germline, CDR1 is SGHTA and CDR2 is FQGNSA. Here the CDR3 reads CASSLGPAEGPQHF. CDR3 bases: TGTGCCAGCAGCTTAGGGCCCGCCGAGGGGCCCCAGCATTTT.

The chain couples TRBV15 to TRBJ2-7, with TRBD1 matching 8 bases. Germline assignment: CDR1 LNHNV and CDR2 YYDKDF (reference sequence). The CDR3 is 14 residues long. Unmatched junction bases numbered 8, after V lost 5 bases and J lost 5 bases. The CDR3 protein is CATSLRDRLDEQYF. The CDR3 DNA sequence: TGTGCCACCAGCTTAAGGGACAGGCTGGACGAGCAGTACTTC.

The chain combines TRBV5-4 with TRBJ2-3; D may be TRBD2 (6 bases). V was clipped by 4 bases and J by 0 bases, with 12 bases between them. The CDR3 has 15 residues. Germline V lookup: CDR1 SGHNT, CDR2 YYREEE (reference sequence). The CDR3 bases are TGTGCCAGCAGCGGTAGCGGTGCTAGCACAGATACGCAGTATTTT. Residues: CASSGSGASTDTQYF.

The CDR3 here is CAWKAGVRGTQYF. CDR3 nucleotide sequence: TGTGCCTGGAAAGCGGGGGTTCGGGGGACCCAGTACTTC. This chain uses TRBV30 with TRBJ2-5; TRBD2 agrees at 8 bases. Germline trimming cut 4 bases from V and 7 bases from J; bases unmatched to any gene: 8. CDR1 is GTSNPN and CDR2 is SVGIG in the germline V gene (reference sequence). This CDR3 is 13 amino acids long.

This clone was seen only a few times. CDR3: CASSARTGLFYEQYF. The CDR3 nucleotides are TGTGCCAGCAGCGCCCGGACAGGGCTTTTCTACGAGCAGTACTTC. The rearrangement links TRBV2 to TRBJ2-7, with TRBD1 matching 8 bases. CDR1 SNHLY and CDR2 FYNNEI come from the germline V gene. This CDR3 spans 15 amino acids. Losses at the gene ends were 6 bases for V and 3 bases for J; bases not matched to a gene: 10.

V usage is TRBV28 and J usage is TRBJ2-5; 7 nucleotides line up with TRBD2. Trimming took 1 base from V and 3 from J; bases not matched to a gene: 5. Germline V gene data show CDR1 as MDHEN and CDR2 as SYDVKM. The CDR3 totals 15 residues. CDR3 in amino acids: CASSLSRAGKETQYF. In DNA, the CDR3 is TGTGCCAGCAGTTTATCCCGAGCGGGGAAAGAGACCCAGTACTTC.

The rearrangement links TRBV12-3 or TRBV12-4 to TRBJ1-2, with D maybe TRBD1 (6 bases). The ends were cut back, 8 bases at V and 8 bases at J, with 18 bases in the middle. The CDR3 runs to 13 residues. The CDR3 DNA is TGTGCCAGCGCTGAAGGGGGTCTAGGGGGCTACACCTTC. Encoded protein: CASAEGGLGGYTF.

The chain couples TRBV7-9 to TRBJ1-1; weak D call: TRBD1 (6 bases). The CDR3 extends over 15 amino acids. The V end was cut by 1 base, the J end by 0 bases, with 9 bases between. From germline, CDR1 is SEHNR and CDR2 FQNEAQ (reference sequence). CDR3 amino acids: CASSLGTVLNTEAFF. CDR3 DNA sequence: TGTGCCAGCAGCTTAGGGACAGTTTTGAACACTGAAGCTTTCTTT. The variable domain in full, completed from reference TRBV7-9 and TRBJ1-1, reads DTGVSQNPRHKITKRGQNVTFRCDPISEHNRLYWYRQTLGQGPEFLTYFQNEAQLEKSRLLSDRFSAERPKGSFSTLEIQRTEQGDSAMYLCASSLGTVLNTEAFFGQGTRLTVV.

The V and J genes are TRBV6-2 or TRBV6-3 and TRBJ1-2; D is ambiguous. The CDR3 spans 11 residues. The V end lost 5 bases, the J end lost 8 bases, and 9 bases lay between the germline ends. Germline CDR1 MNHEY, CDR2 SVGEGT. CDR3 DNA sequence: TGTGCCAGCAGTGTAGATGTAGGCTACACCTTC. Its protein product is CASSVDVGYTF.

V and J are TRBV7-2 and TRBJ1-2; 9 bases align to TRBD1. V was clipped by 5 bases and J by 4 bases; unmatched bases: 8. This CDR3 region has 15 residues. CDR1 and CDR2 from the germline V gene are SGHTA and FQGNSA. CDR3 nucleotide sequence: TGTGCCAGCAGCACGACGACAGGGGGAGGCTATGGCTACACCTTC. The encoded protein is CASSTTTGGGYGYTF.

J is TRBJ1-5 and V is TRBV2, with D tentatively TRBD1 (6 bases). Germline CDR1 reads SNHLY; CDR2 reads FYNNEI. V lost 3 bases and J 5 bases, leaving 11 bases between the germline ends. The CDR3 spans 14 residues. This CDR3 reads CASSEGDTYQPQHF. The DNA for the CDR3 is TGTGCCAGCAGTGAGGGGGACACCTATCAGCCCCAGCATTTT.

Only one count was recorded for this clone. In nucleotides, the CDR3 is TGTGCCAGCAGTTCGGGGTCCCGCCTCACTGAAGCTTTCTTT. The encoded protein is CASSSGSRLTEAFF. The rearrangement uses TRBV6-2 or TRBV6-3 and TRBJ1-1, with D uncertain. This CDR3 comprises 14 residues. Trimming pared 4 bases from V and 4 bases from J, leaving 13 bases between. The V gene's germline CDR1 is MNHEY and CDR2 SVGEGT.

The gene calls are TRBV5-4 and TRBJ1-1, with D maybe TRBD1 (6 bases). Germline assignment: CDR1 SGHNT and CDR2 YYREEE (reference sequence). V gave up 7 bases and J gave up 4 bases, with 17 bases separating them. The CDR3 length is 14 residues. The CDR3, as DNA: TGTGCCAGCCCCAGTAGGGGGTGGGCCACTGAAGCTTTCTTT. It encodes CASPSRGWATEAFF.